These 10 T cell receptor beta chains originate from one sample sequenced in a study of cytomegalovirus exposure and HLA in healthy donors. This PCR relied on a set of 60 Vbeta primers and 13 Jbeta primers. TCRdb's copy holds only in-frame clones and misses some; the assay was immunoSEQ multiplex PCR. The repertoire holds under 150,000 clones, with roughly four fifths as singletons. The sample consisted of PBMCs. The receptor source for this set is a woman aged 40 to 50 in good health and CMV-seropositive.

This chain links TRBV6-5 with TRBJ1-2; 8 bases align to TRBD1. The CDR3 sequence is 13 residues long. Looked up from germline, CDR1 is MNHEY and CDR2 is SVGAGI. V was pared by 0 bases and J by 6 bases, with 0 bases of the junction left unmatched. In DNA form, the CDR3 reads TGTGCCAGCAGTTACTCGGACAGGGATGGCTACACCTTC. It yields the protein CASSYSDRDGYTF.

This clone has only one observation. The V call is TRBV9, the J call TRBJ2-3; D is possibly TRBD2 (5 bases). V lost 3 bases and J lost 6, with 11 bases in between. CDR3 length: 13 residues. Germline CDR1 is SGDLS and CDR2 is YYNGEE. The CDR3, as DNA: TGTGCCAGCAGCGCAGGACTCTCGGATACGCAGTATTTT. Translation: CASSAGLSDTQYF.

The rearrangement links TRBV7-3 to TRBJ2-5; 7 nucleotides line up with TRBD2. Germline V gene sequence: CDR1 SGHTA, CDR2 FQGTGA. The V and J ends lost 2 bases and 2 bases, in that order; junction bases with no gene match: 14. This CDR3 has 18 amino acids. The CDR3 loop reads CASSLGAGLEVGQETQYF. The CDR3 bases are TGTGCCAGCAGCTTAGGAGCAGGACTAGAGGTCGGACAAGAGACCCAGTACTTC.

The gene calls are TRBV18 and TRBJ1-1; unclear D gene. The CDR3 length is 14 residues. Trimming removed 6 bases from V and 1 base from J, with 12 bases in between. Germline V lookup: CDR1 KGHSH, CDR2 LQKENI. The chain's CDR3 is CASSPEGKNTEAFF. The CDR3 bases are TGTGCCAGCTCCCCGGAGGGAAAGAACACTGAAGCTTTCTTT.

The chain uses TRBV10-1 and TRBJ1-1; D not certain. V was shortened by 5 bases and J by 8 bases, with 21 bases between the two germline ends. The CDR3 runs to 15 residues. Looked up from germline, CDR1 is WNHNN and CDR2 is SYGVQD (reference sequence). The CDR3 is CASSRKGGPNPEAFF. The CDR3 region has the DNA TGCGCCAGCAGTCGAAAGGGAGGGCCGAACCCAGAAGCTTTCTTT.

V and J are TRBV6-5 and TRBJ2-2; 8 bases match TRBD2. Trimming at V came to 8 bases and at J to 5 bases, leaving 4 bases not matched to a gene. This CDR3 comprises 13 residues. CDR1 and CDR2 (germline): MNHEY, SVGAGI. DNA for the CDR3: TGTGCCAGCGGGCGGGGGGCAACCGGGGAGCTGTTTTTT. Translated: CASGRGATGELFF.

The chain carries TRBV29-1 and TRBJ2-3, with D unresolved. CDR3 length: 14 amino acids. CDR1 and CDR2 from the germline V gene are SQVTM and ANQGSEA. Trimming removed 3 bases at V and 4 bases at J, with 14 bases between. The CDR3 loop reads CSVDSNTPSDTQYF. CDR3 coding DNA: TGCAGCGTTGACTCCAACACCCCCTCAGATACGCAGTATTTT.

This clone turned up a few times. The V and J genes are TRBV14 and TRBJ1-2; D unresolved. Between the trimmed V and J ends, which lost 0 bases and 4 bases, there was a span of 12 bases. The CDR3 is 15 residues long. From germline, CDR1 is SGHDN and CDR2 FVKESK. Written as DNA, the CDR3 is TGTGCCAGCAGCCAAGATATCGGGATGGGCTATGGCTACACCTTC. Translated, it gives CASSQDIGMGYGYTF.

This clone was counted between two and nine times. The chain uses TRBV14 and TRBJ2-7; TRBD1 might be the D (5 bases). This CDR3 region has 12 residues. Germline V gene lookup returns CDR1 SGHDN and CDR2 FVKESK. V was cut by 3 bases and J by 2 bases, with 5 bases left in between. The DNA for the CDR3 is TGTGCCAGCAGCCAGGGGCCCTACGAGCAGTACTTC. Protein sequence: CASSQGPYEQYF.

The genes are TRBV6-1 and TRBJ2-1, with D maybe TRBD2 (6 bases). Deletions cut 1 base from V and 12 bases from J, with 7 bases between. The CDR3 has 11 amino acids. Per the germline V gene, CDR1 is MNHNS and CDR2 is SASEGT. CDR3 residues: CASSEVGGQFF. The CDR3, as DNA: TGTGCCAGCAGTGAAGTGGGGGGGCAGTTCTTC.